This is a list of T cell receptor beta chains from one sample in a study of OX40 agonist ivuxolimab in advanced cancers. Here immunoSEQ multiplex PCR was the method, and the copy in TCRdb shows in-frame clones only, minus some. This table has approximately 60,000 clones, under 85% appearing once. The sequenced sample was CD4+ or CD8+ T cells sorted from blood, obtained in a trial of the OX40 agonist ivuxolimab. Source of these receptors: an adult with an advanced solid tumor such as melanoma, head and neck, liver or kidney cancer. Both conserved end residues are part of each CDR3. D genes are given only for firm matches. Not all rows give a size; the values are once, few, many and, for expanded clones, a class.

v_gene	d_gene	abundance	j_gene	CDR3nt	CDR3aa
TRBV27	-	-	TRBJ2-7	TGTGCCAGCAGTTTTGGGCGCGGAAGCCTCTACGAGCAGTACTTC	CASSFGRGSLYEQYF
TRBV11-2	-	-	TRBJ1-2	TGTGCCAGCAGCGTGACACGGCCAAACTATGGCTACACCTTC	CASSVTRPNYGYTF
TRBV4-1	TRBD2	-	TRBJ2-3	TGCGCCAGCAGCCAAGCTCCTCCAGCGGGGGGGCCGGATACGCAGTATTTT	CASSQAPPAGGPDTQYF
TRBV6-6	-	-	TRBJ1-2	TGTGCCAGCACCCGGACTGCGACCTATGGCTACACCTTC	CASTRTATYGYTF
TRBV4-3	TRBD1	-	TRBJ1-6	TGCGCCAGCAGCCAGTGGGACAGTAATTCACCCCTCCACTTT	CASSQWDSNSPLHF
TRBV19	-	few	TRBJ1-4	TGTGCCAGTAGTATCGGCAGGGGAGGTGAAAAACTGTTTTTT	CASSIGRGGEKLFF
TRBV5-1	TRBD1	once	TRBJ1-3	TGCGCCAGCAGCCTACAGGGGGCGGACACCATATATTTT	CASSLQGADTIYF
TRBV7-9	TRBD1	-	TRBJ2-2	TGTGCCAGCAGCATCTCGTTTCTAGGGGGCGGCACCGGGGAGCTGTTTTTT	CASSISFLGGGTGELFF
TRBV7-9	-	-	TRBJ1-4	TGTGCCAGCAGCCCCTGGGGGGGCTCAGAGGGTGAAAAACTGTTTTTT	CASSPWGGSEGEKLFF
TRBV7-9	-	few	TRBJ1-5	TGTGCCAGCAGCTTGGCCGGGGATCAGCCCCAGCATTTT	CASSLAGDQPQHF
TRBV7-2	-	few	TRBJ1-1	TGTGCCAGCAGCTTAGGAACAGCGAACACTGAAGCTTTCTTT	CASSLGTANTEAFF
TRBV5-4	TRBD2	-	TRBJ2-2	TGTGCCAGCAGCTTTGTAGCGGGAGAGGAAACCGGGGAGCTGTTTTTT	CASSFVAGEETGELFF
TRBV18	-	-	TRBJ2-7	TGTGCCAGCTCACCGAGGGGGTCCCCCTCCTACGAGCAGTACTTC	CASSPRGSPSYEQYF
TRBV6-5	-	-	TRBJ2-1	TGTGCCAGCAGTTACTCTGAAGGAGCTTACAATGAGCAGTTCTTC	CASSYSEGAYNEQFF
TRBV28	TRBD2	-	TRBJ2-1	TGTGCCAGCAGTTTTTCGCCTAGCGGAGGTTACAATGAGCAGTTCTTC	CASSFSPSGGYNEQFF
TRBV6-6	TRBD1	-	TRBJ1-2	TGTGCCAGCAGTTACTCGCAGGGGGCTGATGGCTACACCTTC	CASSYSQGADGYTF
TRBV28	TRBD1	-	TRBJ2-5	TGTGCCAGCAGGACAGGGTTGTGGGAGACCCAGTACTTC	CASRTGLWETQYF
TRBV11-2	-	-	TRBJ2-6	TGTGCCAGCACCTCTAGGGCGTCCTCTGGGGCCAACGTCCTGACTTTC	CASTSRASSGANVLTF
TRBV21-1	-	once	TRBJ1-1	TGTGCCAGCACCTTCTCAGAGCAGGGAGCGGTGAACACTGAAGCTTTCTTT	CASTFSEQGAVNTEAFF
TRBV18	-	-	TRBJ2-7	TGTGCCAGCTCCCCCGGTTACGAGCAGTACTTC	CASSPGYEQYF
TRBV2	-	-	TRBJ1-1	TGTGCCAGCTCATTAACGGTGGCTTTCTTT	CASSLTVAFF
TRBV5-1	TRBD2	-	TRBJ2-7	TGCGCCAGCAGCTTGAGTAGCGGGTCTACCTACGAGCAGTACTTC	CASSLSSGSTYEQYF
TRBV5-4	TRBD2	-	TRBJ2-7	TGTGCCAGCAGCTTGGCGGGGGGGCAGCCGACCTTC	CASSLAGGQPTF
TRBV14	TRBD1	few	TRBJ2-5	TGTGCCAGCAGCCCCCGACACGGGACAGGGCAGGAGACCCAGTACTTC	CASSPRHGTGQETQYF
TRBV6-5	-	-	TRBJ1-2	TGTGCCAGCATCCATCTGGGATCTAACTATGGCTACACCTTC	CASIHLGSNYGYTF
TRBV10-3	-	-	TRBJ1-1	TGTGCCATCAGTGAGTCGGGGGGTATGAACACTGAAGCTTTCTTT	CAISESGGMNTEAFF
TRBV11-2	-	-	TRBJ1-3	TGTGCCAGCAGCTCCCCCCGATACTCTGGAAACACCATATATTTT	CASSSPRYSGNTIYF
TRBV7-8	TRBD2	-	TRBJ2-3	TGTGCCAGCAGCACTCGACTAGCGGACCAGGACACGCAGTATTTT	CASSTRLADQDTQYF
TRBV12-5	-	-	TRBJ2-1	TGTGCTAGTGGCCACGGACTGGCCCGAAATGAGCAGTTCTTC	CASGHGLARNEQFF
TRBV7-8	-	-	TRBJ2-6	TGTGCCAGCAGCTTCGGTAGCTCTGGGGCCAACGTCCTGACTTTC	CASSFGSSGANVLTF
TRBV7-3	TRBD1	few	TRBJ1-1	TGTGCCAGCAGCGAGCAGGGGGCGGGGACTGAAGCTTTCTTT	CASSEQGAGTEAFF
TRBV5-4	-	-	TRBJ2-7	TGTGCCAGCAGCCGTAGCTGGGGGTACGAGCAGTACTTC	CASSRSWGYEQYF
TRBV7-2	-	-	TRBJ1-5	TGTGCCAGCAGCTTATATAGGACAGGCAATCAGCCCCAGCATTTT	CASSLYRTGNQPQHF
TRBV2	-	-	TRBJ1-1	TGTGCCAGCAGTGGGGCGGGCAGGAACACTGAAGCTTTCTTT	CASSGAGRNTEAFF
TRBV27	TRBD1	-	TRBJ2-2	TGTGCCAGCAGTTTATATACAGGGGCGAACACCGGGGAGCTGTTTTTT	CASSLYTGANTGELFF
TRBV9	TRBD1	-	TRBJ2-6	TGTGCCAGCAGCGAACAGGGGGCTGGGGCCAACGTCCTGACTTTC	CASSEQGAGANVLTF
TRBV5-1	TRBD1	-	TRBJ2-7	TGCGCCAGCAGCTTCCAGGGGGACGAGCAGTACTTC	CASSFQGDEQYF
TRBV5-1	-	-	TRBJ2-3	TGCGCCAGCAGCTCTAATCCTAGCTATAGCACAGATACGCAGTATTTT	CASSSNPSYSTDTQYF
TRBV5-1	TRBD1	few	TRBJ2-2	TGCGCCAGCAGCGCCGACAGGGTCGGCGGGGAGCTGTTTTTT	CASSADRVGGELFF
TRBV6-1	TRBD1	-	TRBJ1-2	TGTGCCAGCAGCCTTCCGGACAGGGGGGGTGGCTACACCTTC	CASSLPDRGGGYTF
TRBV18	-	-	TRBJ1-3	TGTGCCAGCTCACCTAGCAGGGTTCCTGGAAACACCATATATTTT	CASSPSRVPGNTIYF
TRBV4-1	TRBD1	-	TRBJ2-4	TGCGCCAGCAGCCACCTGACAGGGGTTCCGAAAAACATTCAGTACTTC	CASSHLTGVPKNIQYF
TRBV7-9	TRBD1	-	TRBJ2-7	TGTGCCAGCAGCTTAAGGATATGGGACAGGGGAGGCGACGAGCAGTACTTC	CASSLRIWDRGGDEQYF
TRBV11-2	-	-	TRBJ2-1	TGTGCCAGCAGCTTAGATAGGGGGAGCGGAGTGGGGTCCAATGAGCAGTTCTTC	CASSLDRGSGVGSNEQFF